This passage covers 30 T cell receptor beta chains from one sample sequenced in a study of T cell changes during pregnancy in multiple sclerosis. TCRdb's copy holds only in-frame clones and misses some; the assay was immunoSEQ multiplex PCR. The sample holds approximately 100,000 clones; about 91% are singletons and the top ten take around 3%. The sample in question was peripheral blood, obtained in the second trimester of pregnancy. The receptors stem from a female donor with multiple sclerosis, enrolled in a pregnancy study.

Regarding this clone: Other nucleotide sequences from this sample produce the same CDR3. Written as DNA, the CDR3 is TGTGCCAGCAGCCATAGAGGAGACAGGGGACACGAGCAGTACTTC. Amino acid sequence: CASSHRGDRGHEQYF. V is TRBV5-4 and J is TRBJ2-7, with 8 bases fitting TRBD1. Losses at the gene ends were 4 bases for V and 5 bases for J; bases not matched to a gene: 11. The germline CDR1 and CDR2 sequences are SGHNT and YYREEE (reference sequence). The CDR3 has 15 residues.

CDR3 coding DNA: TGTGCCAGCAGCTTAGGGGACAGGGGGGTCAATGAGCAGTTCTTC. Amino acid sequence: CASSLGDRGVNEQFF. This chain uses TRBV11-3 with TRBJ2-1; the match to TRBD1 covers 11 bases. The CDR3 runs to 15 residues. Germline assignment: CDR1 SGHNT and CDR2 YENEEA. The junction had 2 bases not matched to a gene; V was cut back by 1 base and J by 6 bases.

J is TRBJ2-7 and V is TRBV19; 10 bases are a match to TRBD1. With 5 bases clipped from V and 5 bases from J, the junction kept 6 bases outside the gene matches. The germline CDR1 and CDR2 sequences are LNHDA and SQIVND (reference sequence). There are 14 residues in the CDR3. The chain's CDR3 is CASSDRGRIHEQYF. CDR3 DNA sequence: TGTGCCAGTAGTGACAGGGGGCGTATCCACGAGCAGTACTTC.

The count of this clone is one. V gene TRBV4-1 combines with J gene TRBJ2-7; tentatively, D is TRBD1 (5 bases). CDR1 and CDR2 from the germline V gene are MGHRA and YSYEKL. CDR3 size: 14 residues. Trimming pared 1 base from V and 0 bases from J, leaving 7 bases between. The chain's CDR3 is CASSQAQGSYEQYF. The CDR3 DNA sequence: TGCGCCAGCAGCCAAGCCCAGGGCTCCTACGAGCAGTACTTC.

Written as DNA, the CDR3 is TGTGCCAGCAGTTTGCCGAAGGGGGCTAGCAATCAGCCCCAGCATTTT. It yields the protein CASSLPKGASNQPQHF. V gene TRBV28 combines with J gene TRBJ1-5, with 7 bases that match TRBD1. V dropped 3 bases and J dropped 0; count of bases not matched to a gene: 5. CDR1 and CDR2 from the germline V gene are MDHEN and SYDVKM. The CDR3 consists of 16 residues.

This chain uses TRBV27 with TRBJ2-1; 12 bases align to TRBD2. This CDR3 has 15 residues. After removal of 2 bases from V and 8 bases from J, the junction contained 4 bases not matched to a gene. Germline CDR1 MNHEY, CDR2 SMNVEV (reference sequence). The CDR3 sequence is CASSLSPSGGDEQFF. The CDR3 nucleotides are TGTGCCAGCAGTTTAAGCCCTAGCGGGGGGGATGAGCAGTTCTTC.

The V and J genes are TRBV15 and TRBJ2-7; 8 positions match TRBD1. V lost 4 bases, J lost 4 bases, and 9 bases stayed unmatched. Germline V lookup: CDR1 LNHNV, CDR2 YYDKDF (reference sequence). The CDR3 runs 15 residues. The CDR3 sequence is CATSNIDRGLYEQYF. CDR3 coding DNA: TGTGCCACCAGCAATATCGACAGGGGATTATACGAGCAGTACTTC.

CDR3 nucleotides: TGTGCCAGCAGCCAAGACGCCGGGACAGGGCTACGAGGCTACACCTTC. Residues: CASSQDAGTGLRGYTF. The V and J genes are TRBV7-2 and TRBJ1-2; 9 bases agree with TRBD1. Trimming took 5 bases from V and 8 from J; bases not matched to a gene: 15. The CDR3 sequence is 16 residues long. CDR1 SGHTA and CDR2 FQGNSA come from the germline V gene.

The chain carries TRBV2 and TRBJ2-2; TRBD2 aligns across 14 bases. The V and J ends lost 7 bases and 5 bases, in that order; junction bases with no gene match: 3. The CDR3 totals 15 residues. In germline, CDR1 is SNHLY, CDR2 FYNNEI. This CDR3 reads CASTGLAGGTGELFF. CDR3 nucleotides: TGTGCCAGCACCGGACTAGCGGGAGGAACCGGGGAGCTGTTTTTT. Based on the CDR3 plus reference TRBV2 and TRBJ2-2, the full variable domain is EPEVTQTPSHQVTQMGQEVILRCVPISNHLYFYWYRQILGQKVEFLVSFYNNEISEKSEIFDDQFSVERPDGSNFTLKIRSTKLEDSAMYFCASTGLAGGTGELFFGEGSRLTVL.

The rearrangement uses TRBV28 and TRBJ2-3; 7 nucleotides line up with TRBD2. CDR1 and CDR2 from the germline V gene are MDHEN and SYDVKM. CDR3 length equals 14 residues. V was pared by 5 bases and J by 1 base, with 3 bases of the junction left unmatched. Here the CDR3 reads CASSTAGGTDTQYF. CDR3 DNA: TGTGCCAGCAGTACTGCGGGAGGCACAGATACGCAGTATTTT. The full variable domain, rest sourced from reference TRBV28 and TRBJ2-3, is DVKVTQSSRYLVKRTGEKVFLECVQDMDHENMFWYRQDPGLGLRLIYFSYDVKMKEKGDIPEGYSVSREKKERFSLILESASTNQTSMYLCASSTAGGTDTQYFGPGTRLTVL.

In this sample, this clone turned up a few times. The V gene is TRBV19, the J gene TRBJ1-5, with TRBD1 as a possible D gene (6 bases). V shed 5 bases and J shed 2 bases, with 13 bases lying between them. The CDR3 is made up of 15 amino acids. The germline CDR1 and CDR2 sequences are LNHDA and SQIVND (reference sequence). CDR3 in amino acids: CASSLRDTRNQPQHF. CDR3 in DNA: TGTGCCAGTAGTTTACGGGACACCCGCAATCAGCCCCAGCATTTT.

A few counts support this clone. V and J are TRBV30 and TRBJ2-1, with 8 nucleotides matching TRBD2. The germline CDR1 and CDR2 sequences are GTSNPN and SVGIG (reference sequence). This CDR3 contains 14 residues. Trimming removed 4 bases from V and 1 base from J; junction bases left unmatched: 3. The CDR3 region is CAWKPSGSYNEQFF. The CDR3 coding sequence is TGTGCCTGGAAGCCTAGCGGGTCCTACAATGAGCAGTTCTTC.

The chain uses TRBV30 and TRBJ2-1, with 8 bases matching TRBD2. Unmatched junction bases numbered 9, after V lost 0 bases and J lost 8 bases. This CDR3 is 15 amino acids long. Germline V lookup: CDR1 GTSNPN, CDR2 SVGIG (reference sequence). Here the CDR3 DNA reads TGTGCCTGGAGTGTTGAAAGCGGGAGTAGGTATGAGCAGTTCTTC. Translating gives CAWSVESGSRYEQFF.

The chain employs TRBV6-5 and TRBJ2-1; D possibly corresponds to TRBD1 (6 bases). The V end lost 6 bases, the J end lost 13 bases, and 13 bases lay between the germline ends. Germline V gene sequence: CDR1 MNHEY, CDR2 SVGAGI. There are 11 residues in the CDR3. CDR3 in DNA: TGTGCCAGCAGCCGCGACAGGATTCAGTTCTTC. Amino acids: CASSRDRIQFF.

The rearrangement uses TRBV15 and TRBJ2-1; TRBD2 agrees at 11 bases. CDR1 is LNHNV, CDR2 YYDKDF, per germline (reference sequence). The CDR3 has 18 residues. The junction had 13 bases not matched to a gene; V was cut back by 4 bases and J by 5 bases. The CDR3 DNA reads as TGTGCCACCAGCACCTGGGGTAGCGGGAGGGCATCGGACAATGAGCAGTTCTTC. It is translated as CATSTWGSGRASDNEQFF.

The genes are TRBV6-5 and TRBJ1-3; 8 bases align to TRBD1. The J segment lost 0 bases and the V segment lost 6 bases, leaving 4 bases of the junction unmatched. The length of the CDR3 is 15 residues. Germline V gene lookup returns CDR1 MNHEY and CDR2 SVGAGI. CDR3 sequence reads: CASSVTGGSGNTIYF. In nucleotides, the CDR3 is TGTGCCAGCAGCGTCACAGGGGGCTCTGGAAACACCATATATTTT.

This clone was detected only once. This rearrangement joins TRBV7-2 to TRBJ2-3, with 12 bases identical to TRBD2. The germline V gene has CDR1 SGHTA and CDR2 FQGNSA. The CDR3 runs 18 residues. The V gene end was trimmed by 5 bases and the J gene end by 4 bases; junction bases not matched to a gene: 13. CDR3 bases: TGTGCCAGCAGCCTTGGGCAGCTAGCGGGAGGGAGGGCAGATACGCAGTATTTT. It codes for CASSLGQLAGGRADTQYF.

This clone occurred once. CDR3 nucleotides: TGTGCCAGCAATCGGGGCTCTGGGGCCAACGTCCTGACTTTC. Residues: CASNRGSGANVLTF. V gene TRBV6-1 combines with J gene TRBJ2-6; D is perhaps TRBD2 (5 bases). V was clipped by 7 bases and J by 0 bases, with 7 bases between them. The CDR3 sequence is 14 residues long. Germline V gives CDR1 MNHNS, CDR2 SASEGT.

The chain carries TRBV7-9 and TRBJ1-5; TRBD1 agrees at 7 bases. J lost 7 bases, V lost 0 bases, and 0 bases had no gene match. CDR3 length: 13 residues. Germline-derived CDR1 and CDR2 are SEHNR and FQNEAQ (reference sequence). Here the CDR3 reads CASSLAQGQPQHF. CDR3 nucleotide sequence: TGTGCCAGCAGCTTAGCACAGGGGCAGCCCCAGCATTTT.

CDR3 residues: CSVTPQGEQFF. In DNA form, the CDR3 reads TGCAGCGTGACACCCCAGGGTGAGCAGTTCTTC. The chain links TRBV29-1 to TRBJ2-1; tentative D call: TRBD1 (5 bases). Trimming removed 6 bases from V and 9 bases from J, with 12 bases in between. CDR3 length equals 11 residues. The germline V gene has CDR1 SQVTM and CDR2 ANQGSEA.

The chain is built from TRBV15 and TRBJ2-7, with D possibly matching TRBD2 (5 bases). The CDR3 spans 12 residues. Trimming removed 5 bases at V and 6 bases at J, with 11 bases between. In germline, CDR1 is LNHNV, CDR2 YYDKDF (reference sequence). The CDR3: CATSFDGVEQYF. The CDR3 nucleotides read TGTGCCACCAGCTTTGACGGGGTCGAGCAGTACTTC.

This chain joins TRBV28 and TRBJ2-2; weak D call: TRBD2 (5 bases). V lost 8 bases, J lost 0 bases, and 7 bases lay in between. The germline CDR1 and CDR2 sequences are MDHEN and SYDVKM. The CDR3 has 13 amino acids. The CDR3 loop is CASHGTNTGELFF. For the CDR3, the DNA is TGTGCCAGCCACGGGACGAACACCGGGGAGCTGTTTTTT.

This rearrangement joins TRBV5-1 to TRBJ2-1; TRBD2 agrees at 11 bases. The V gene's germline CDR1 is SGHRS and CDR2 YFSETQ. Losses at the gene ends were 4 bases for V and 12 bases for J; bases not matched to a gene: 12. The CDR3 sequence is 15 residues long. The CDR3 DNA follows: TGCGCCAGCAGCAGAATAGCGGGAGGGTTCCATGGGCAGTTCTTC. Translated: CASSRIAGGFHGQFF.

This sequence joins TRBV19 and TRBJ2-7, with 10 bases that match TRBD2. This CDR3 comprises 14 residues. V dropped 3 bases and J dropped 3; count of bases not matched to a gene: 2. The germline CDR1 and CDR2 sequences are LNHDA and SQIVND (reference sequence). The CDR3 nucleotides are TGTGCCAGTAGTATGATAGCGGGAGGCTACGAGCAGTACTTC. It specifies CASSMIAGGYEQYF.

This clone was observed a few times. The CDR3 loop reads CSGSGRVHDEQFF. The CDR3 nucleotides read TGCAGCGGTAGCGGGAGGGTGCACGATGAGCAGTTCTTC. The genes are TRBV29-1 and TRBJ2-1; TRBD2 agrees at 11 bases. CDR1 is SQVTM and CDR2 is ANQGSEA in the germline V gene. V shed 7 bases, J shed 8 bases, and the junction held 7 bases outside the gene matches. This CDR3 spans 13 amino acids.

The DNA of the CDR3 is TGTGCCAGCAGCTTAGTACAGACAGCCTCTGGAAACACCATATATTTT. This gives the protein CASSLVQTASGNTIYF. This chain connects TRBV11-3 to TRBJ1-3, with D maybe TRBD1 (5 bases). Germline CDR1 SGHNT, CDR2 YENEEA. The CDR3 has 16 residues. Deletions cut 1 base from V and 0 bases from J, with 10 bases between.

V is TRBV7-9 and J is TRBJ1-1; D unclear. The ends were cut back, 5 bases at V and 5 bases at J, with 9 bases in the middle. The CDR3 covers 12 residues. Germline V gene data show CDR1 as SEHNR and CDR2 as FQNEAQ (reference sequence). The CDR3 DNA reads TGTGCCAGCAGCGCCCGCAGGACTGAAGCTTTCTTT. Translated: CASSARRTEAFF.

The chain recombines TRBV7-9 with TRBJ2-5; D is uncertain. V lost 6 bases and J lost 5, with 10 bases in between. CDR3 length: 12 residues. Germline V gene lookup returns CDR1 SEHNR and CDR2 FQNEAQ (reference sequence). CDR3 in DNA: TGTGCCAGCAGTTATCCCCGGGAGACCCAGTACTTC. Protein: CASSYPRETQYF.

The rearrangement joins TRBV7-9 to TRBJ2-1; the match to TRBD2 covers 8 bases. Germline CDR1 and CDR2: SEHNR and FQNEAQ (reference sequence). Trimming took 1 base from V and 10 from J; bases not matched to a gene: 12. The length of the CDR3 is 16 residues. CDR3 protein: CASSLDGTRLPREQFF. The CDR3 region has the DNA TGTGCCAGCAGCTTAGATGGGACTAGACTACCTCGGGAGCAGTTCTTC.

The V gene is TRBV28, the J gene TRBJ2-7, with 7 positions matching TRBD2. Germline V lookup: CDR1 MDHEN, CDR2 SYDVKM. Unmatched junction bases numbered 14, after V lost 5 bases and J lost 7 bases. This CDR3 region has 15 residues. CDR3 in amino acids: CASSGSGSGLREQYF. CDR3 DNA: TGTGCCAGCAGTGGTAGCGGGTCCGGTTTGAGGGAGCAGTACTTC.